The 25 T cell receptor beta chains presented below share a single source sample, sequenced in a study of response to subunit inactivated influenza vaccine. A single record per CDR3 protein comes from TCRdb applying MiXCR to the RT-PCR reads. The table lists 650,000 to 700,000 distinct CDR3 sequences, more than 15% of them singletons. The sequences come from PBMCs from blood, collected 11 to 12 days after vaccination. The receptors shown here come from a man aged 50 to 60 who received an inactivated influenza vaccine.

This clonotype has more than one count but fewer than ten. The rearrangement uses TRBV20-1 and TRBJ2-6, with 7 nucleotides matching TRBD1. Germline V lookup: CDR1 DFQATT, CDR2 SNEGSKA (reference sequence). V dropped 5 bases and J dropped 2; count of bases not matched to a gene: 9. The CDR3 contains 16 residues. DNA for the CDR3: TGCAGTGCTCGCAGGGACAGCTCCCCTGGGGCCAACGTCCTGACTTTC. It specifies CSARRDSSPGANVLTF.

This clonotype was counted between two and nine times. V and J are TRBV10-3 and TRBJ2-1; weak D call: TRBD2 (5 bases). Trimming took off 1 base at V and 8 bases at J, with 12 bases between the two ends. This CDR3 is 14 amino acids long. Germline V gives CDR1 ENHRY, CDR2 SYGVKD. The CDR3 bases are TGTGCCATCAGTGAGTGGTCCGCCGGGGATGAGCAGTTCTTC. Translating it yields CAISEWSAGDEQFF.

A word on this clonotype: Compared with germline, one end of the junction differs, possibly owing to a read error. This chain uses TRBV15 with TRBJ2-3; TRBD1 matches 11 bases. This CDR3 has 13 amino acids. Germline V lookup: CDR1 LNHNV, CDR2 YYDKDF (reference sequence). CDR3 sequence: CATSDRTGGGPDF. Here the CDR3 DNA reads TGTGCCACCAGCGACCGGACAGGGGGCGGTCCGGATTTT. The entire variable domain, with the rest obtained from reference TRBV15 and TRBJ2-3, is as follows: DAMVIQNPRYQVTQFGKPVTLSCSQTLNHNVMYWYQQKSSQAPKLLFHYYDKDFNNEADTPDNFQSRRPNTSFCFLDIRSPGLGDTAMYLCATSDRTGGGPDFGPGTRLTVL.

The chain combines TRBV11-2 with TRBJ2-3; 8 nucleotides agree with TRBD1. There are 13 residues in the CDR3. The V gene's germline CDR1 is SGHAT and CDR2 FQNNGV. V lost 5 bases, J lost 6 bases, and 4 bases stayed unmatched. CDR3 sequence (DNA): TGTGCCAGCAGCGCCCGACAGGGGGATACGCAGTATTTT. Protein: CASSARQGDTQYF.

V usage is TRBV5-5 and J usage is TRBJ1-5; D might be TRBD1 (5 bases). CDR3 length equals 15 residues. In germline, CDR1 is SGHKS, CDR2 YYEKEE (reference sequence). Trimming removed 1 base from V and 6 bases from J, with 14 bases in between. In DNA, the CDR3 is TGTGCCAGCAGCTTGTATATGGGGGTCGGTCAGCCCCAGCATTTT. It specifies CASSLYMGVGQPQHF.

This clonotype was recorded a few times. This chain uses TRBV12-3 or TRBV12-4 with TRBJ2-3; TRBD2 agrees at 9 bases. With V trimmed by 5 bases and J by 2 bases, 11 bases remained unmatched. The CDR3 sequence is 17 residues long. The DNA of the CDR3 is TGTGCCAGCAGTGCTTGGGCGGGGGGGATGACCACAGATACGCAGTATTTT. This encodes CASSAWAGGMTTDTQYF.

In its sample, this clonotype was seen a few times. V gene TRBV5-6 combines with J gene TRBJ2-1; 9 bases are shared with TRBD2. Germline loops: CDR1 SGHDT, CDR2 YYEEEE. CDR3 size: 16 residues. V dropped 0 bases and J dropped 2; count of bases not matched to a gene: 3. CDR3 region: CASSLGTSVTYNEQFF. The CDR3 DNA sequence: TGTGCCAGCAGCTTGGGGACTAGCGTCACCTACAATGAGCAGTTCTTC.

CDR3 sequence reads: CASSVEGGADTQYF. CDR3 bases: TGTGCCAGCAGCGTCGAGGGGGGGGCAGATACGCAGTATTTT. This rearrangement joins TRBV9 to TRBJ2-3; tentative D call: TRBD2 (7 bases). This CDR3 spans 14 amino acids. The V end lost 2 bases, the J end lost 4 bases, and 11 bases lay between the germline ends. CDR1 SGDLS and CDR2 YYNGEE come from the germline V gene.

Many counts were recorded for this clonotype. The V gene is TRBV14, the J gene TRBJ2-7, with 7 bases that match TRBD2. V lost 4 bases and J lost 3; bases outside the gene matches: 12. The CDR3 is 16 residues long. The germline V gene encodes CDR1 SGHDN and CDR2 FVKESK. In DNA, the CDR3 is TGTGCCAGCAGCCCCCTCCTAGCGGAACTATACTACGAGCAGTACTTC. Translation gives CASSPLLAELYYEQYF.

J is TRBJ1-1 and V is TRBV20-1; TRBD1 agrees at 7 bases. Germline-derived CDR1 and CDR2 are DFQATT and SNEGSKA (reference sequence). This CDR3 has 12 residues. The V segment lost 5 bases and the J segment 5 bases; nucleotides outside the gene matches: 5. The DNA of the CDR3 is TGCAGTGCTTGGTTGACAGGGACTGAAGCTTTCTTT. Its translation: CSAWLTGTEAFF.

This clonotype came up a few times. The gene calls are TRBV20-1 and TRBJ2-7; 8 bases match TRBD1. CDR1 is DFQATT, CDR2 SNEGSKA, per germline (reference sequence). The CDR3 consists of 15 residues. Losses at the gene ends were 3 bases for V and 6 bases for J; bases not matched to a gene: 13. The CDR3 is CSASMVTGARSEQYF. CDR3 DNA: TGCAGTGCTAGCATGGTGACAGGGGCTCGCTCCGAGCAGTACTTC.

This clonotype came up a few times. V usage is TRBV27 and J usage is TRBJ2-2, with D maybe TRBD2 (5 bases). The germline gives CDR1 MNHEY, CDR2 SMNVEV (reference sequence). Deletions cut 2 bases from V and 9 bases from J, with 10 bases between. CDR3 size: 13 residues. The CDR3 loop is CASSLNGVRELFF. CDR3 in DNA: TGTGCCAGCAGTTTAAACGGGGTCCGGGAGCTGTTTTTT.

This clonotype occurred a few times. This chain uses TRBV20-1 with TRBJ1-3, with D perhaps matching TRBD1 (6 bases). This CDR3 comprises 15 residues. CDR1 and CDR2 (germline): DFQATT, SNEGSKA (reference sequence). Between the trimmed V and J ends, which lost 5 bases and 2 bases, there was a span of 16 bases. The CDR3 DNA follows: TGCAGTGCTCACTCAGGGGACGTGGCTGGAAACACCATATATTTT. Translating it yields CSAHSGDVAGNTIYF.

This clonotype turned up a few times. DNA for the CDR3: TGTGCCAGCAGCTTAGCCAGCTTTGAAGCTTTCTTT. This gives the protein CASSLASFEAFF. This rearrangement joins TRBV11-2 to TRBJ1-1, with D unresolved. Germline CDR1 reads SGHAT; CDR2 reads FQNNGV. CDR3 size: 12 residues. V shed 1 base and J shed 7 bases, with 7 bases lying between them.

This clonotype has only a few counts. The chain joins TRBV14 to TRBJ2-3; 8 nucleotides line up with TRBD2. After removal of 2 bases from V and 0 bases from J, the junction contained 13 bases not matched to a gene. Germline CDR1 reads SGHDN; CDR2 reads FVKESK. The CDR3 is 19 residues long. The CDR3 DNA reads TGTGCCAGCAGCCAACCACGAGGACTAGCTCCCCTCAGCACAGATACGCAGTATTTT. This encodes CASSQPRGLAPLSTDTQYF. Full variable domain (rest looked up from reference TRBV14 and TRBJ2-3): EAGVTQFPSHSVIEKGQTVTLRCDPISGHDNLYWYRRVMGKEIKFLLHFVKESKQDESGMPNNRFLAERTGGTYSTLKVQPAELEDSGVYFCASSQPRGLAPLSTDTQYFGPGTRLTVL.

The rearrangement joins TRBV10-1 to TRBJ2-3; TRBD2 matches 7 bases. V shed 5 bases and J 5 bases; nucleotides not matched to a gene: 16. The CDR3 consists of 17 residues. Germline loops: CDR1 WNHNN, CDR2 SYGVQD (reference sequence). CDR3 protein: CASSSNLRGVRGDTQYF. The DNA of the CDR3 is TGCGCCAGCAGTTCAAATCTTCGGGGGGTTCGGGGAGATACGCAGTATTTT.

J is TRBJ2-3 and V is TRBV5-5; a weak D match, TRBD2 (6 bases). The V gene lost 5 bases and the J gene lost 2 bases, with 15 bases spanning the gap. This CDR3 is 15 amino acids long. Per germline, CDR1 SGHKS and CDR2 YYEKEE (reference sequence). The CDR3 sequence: CASRLLGGPTDTQYF. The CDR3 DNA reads TGTGCCAGCAGATTGCTGGGAGGTCCCACAGATACGCAGTATTTT.

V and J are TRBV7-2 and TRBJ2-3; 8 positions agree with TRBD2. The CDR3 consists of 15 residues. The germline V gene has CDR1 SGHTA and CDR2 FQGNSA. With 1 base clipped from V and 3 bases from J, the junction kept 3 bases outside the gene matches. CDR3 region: CASSLGAGATDTQYF. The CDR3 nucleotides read TGTGCCAGCAGCTTAGGAGCGGGGGCGACAGATACGCAGTATTTT. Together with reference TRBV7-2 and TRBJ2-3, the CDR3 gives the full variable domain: GAGVSQSPSNKVTEKGKDVELRCDPISGHTALYWYRQSLGQGLEFLIYFQGNSAPDKSGLPSDRFSAERTGGSVSTLTIQRTQQEDSAVYLCASSLGAGATDTQYFGPGTRLTVL.

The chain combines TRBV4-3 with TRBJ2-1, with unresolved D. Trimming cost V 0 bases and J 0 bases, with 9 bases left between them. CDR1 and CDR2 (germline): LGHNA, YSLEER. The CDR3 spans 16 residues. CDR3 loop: CASSQEAAFSYNEQFF. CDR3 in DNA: TGCGCCAGCAGCCAAGAGGCAGCGTTCTCCTACAATGAGCAGTTCTTC.

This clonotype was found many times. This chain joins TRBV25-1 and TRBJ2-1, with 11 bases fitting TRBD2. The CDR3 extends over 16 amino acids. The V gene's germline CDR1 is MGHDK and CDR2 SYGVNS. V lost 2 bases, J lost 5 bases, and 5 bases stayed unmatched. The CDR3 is CASSELAGGMNNEQFF. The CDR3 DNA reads TGTGCCAGCAGTGAACTAGCGGGAGGCATGAACAATGAGCAGTTCTTC.

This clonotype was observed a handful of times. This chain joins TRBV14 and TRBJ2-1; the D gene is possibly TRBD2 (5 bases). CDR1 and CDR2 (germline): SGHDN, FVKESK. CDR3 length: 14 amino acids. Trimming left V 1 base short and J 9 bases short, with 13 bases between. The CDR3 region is CASSQVSGSGEQFF. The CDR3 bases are TGTGCCAGCAGCCAAGTAAGCGGAAGCGGTGAGCAGTTCTTC.

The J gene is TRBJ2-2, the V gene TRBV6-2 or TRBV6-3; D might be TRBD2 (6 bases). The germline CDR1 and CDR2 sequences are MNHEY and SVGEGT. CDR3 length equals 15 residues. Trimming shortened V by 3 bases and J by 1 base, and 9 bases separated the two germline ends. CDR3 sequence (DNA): TGTGCCAGCAGTTATGACGGGAGGAACACCGGGGAGCTGTTTTTT. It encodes CASSYDGRNTGELFF.

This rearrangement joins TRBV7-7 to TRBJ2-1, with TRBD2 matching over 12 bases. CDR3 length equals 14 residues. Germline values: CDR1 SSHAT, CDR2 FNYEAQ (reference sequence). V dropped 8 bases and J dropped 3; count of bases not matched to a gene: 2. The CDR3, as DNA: TGTGCCAGCCCACTAGCGGGAGGCTACAATGAGCAGTTCTTC. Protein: CASPLAGGYNEQFF.

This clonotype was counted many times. For the CDR3, the DNA is TGTGCCAGCAGCTTTTCCCGGAATACGCAGTATTTT. Its protein is CASSFSRNTQYF. The chain carries TRBV7-8 and TRBJ2-3; D is unresolved. V lost 3 bases and J 7 bases, leaving 8 bases between the germline ends. The CDR3 is made up of 12 amino acids. Per the germline V gene, CDR1 is SGHVS and CDR2 is FQNEAQ.

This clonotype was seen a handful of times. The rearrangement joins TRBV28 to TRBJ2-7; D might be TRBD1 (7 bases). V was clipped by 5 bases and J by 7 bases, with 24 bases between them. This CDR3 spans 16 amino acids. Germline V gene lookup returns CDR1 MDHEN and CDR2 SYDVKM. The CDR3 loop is CASSRAGTADGGEQYF. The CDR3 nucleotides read TGTGCCAGCAGTAGAGCCGGGACAGCCGACGGAGGGGAGCAGTACTTC. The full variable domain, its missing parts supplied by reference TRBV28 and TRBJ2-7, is DVKVTQSSRYLVKRTGEKVFLECVQDMDHENMFWYRQDPGLGLRLIYFSYDVKMKEKGDIPEGYSVSREKKERFSLILESASTNQTSMYLCASSRAGTADGGEQYFGPGTRLTVT.